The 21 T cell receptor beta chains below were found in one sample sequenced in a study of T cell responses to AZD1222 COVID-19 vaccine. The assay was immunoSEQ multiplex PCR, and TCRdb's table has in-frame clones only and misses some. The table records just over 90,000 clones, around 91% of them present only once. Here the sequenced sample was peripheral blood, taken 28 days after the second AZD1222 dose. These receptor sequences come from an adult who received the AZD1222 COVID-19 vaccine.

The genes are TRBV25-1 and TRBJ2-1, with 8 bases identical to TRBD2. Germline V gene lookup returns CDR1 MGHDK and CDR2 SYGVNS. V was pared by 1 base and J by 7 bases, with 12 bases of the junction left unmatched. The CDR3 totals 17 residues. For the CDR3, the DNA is TGTGCCAGCAGTGAATTACTTCGACTAGCGAGAGTAAATGAGCAGTTCTTC. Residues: CASSELLRLARVNEQFF.

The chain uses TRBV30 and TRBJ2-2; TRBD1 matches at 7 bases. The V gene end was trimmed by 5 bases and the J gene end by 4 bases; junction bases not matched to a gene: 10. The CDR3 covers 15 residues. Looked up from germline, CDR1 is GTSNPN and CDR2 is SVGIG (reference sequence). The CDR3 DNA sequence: TGTGCCTGGGGCAAAGGGGGCTTAGGCACCGGGGAGCTGTTTTTT. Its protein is CAWGKGGLGTGELFF.

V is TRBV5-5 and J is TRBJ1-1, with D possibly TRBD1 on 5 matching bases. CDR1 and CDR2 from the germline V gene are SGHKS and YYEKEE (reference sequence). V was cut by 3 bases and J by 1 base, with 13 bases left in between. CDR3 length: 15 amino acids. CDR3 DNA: TGTGCCAGCAGCTGGAGGGAGGGGACGAACACTGAAGCTTTCTTT. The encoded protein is CASSWREGTNTEAFF.

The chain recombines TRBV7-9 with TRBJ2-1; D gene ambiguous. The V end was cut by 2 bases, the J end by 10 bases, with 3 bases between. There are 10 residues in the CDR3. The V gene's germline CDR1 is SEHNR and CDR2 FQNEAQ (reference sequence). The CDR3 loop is CASSLYEQFF. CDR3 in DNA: TGTGCCAGCAGCTTATACGAGCAGTTCTTC.

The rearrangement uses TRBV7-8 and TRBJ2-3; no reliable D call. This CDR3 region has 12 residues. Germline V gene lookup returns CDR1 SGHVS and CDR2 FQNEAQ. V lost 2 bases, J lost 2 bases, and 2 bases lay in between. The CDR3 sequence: CASSLSTDTQYF. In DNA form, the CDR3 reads TGTGCCAGCAGCTTATCCACAGATACGCAGTATTTT.

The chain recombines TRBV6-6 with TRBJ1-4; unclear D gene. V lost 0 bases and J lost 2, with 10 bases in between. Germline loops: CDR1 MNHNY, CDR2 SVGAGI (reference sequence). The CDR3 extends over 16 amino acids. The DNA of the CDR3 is TGTGCCAGCAGTTACTCCCTTATGAGCACTAATGAAAAACTGTTTTTT. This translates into CASSYSLMSTNEKLFF.

The CDR3 DNA sequence: TGTGCCATCAGCGCGCAGGAAAATCAGCCCCAGCATTTT. The encoded protein is CAISAQENQPQHF. The chain is built from TRBV10-3 and TRBJ1-5, with D uncertain. The V end was cut by 6 bases, the J end by 4 bases, with 10 bases between. The CDR3 has 13 amino acids. Germline CDR1 ENHRY, CDR2 SYGVKD.

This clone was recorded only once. The CDR3 region has the DNA TGTGCCAGCTCACCAGCAGGGGGCGGCGGCTACACCTTC. Encoded protein: CASSPAGGGGYTF. The chain has TRBV18 and TRBJ1-2; 8 positions agree with TRBD1. In germline, CDR1 is KGHSH, CDR2 LQKENI. Unmatched junction bases numbered 4, after V lost 2 bases and J lost 8 bases. This CDR3 has 13 amino acids.

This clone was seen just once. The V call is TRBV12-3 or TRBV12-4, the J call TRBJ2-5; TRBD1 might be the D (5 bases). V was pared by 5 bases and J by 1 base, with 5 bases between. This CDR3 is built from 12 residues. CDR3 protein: CASSQGQETQYF. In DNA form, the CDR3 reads TGTGCCAGCAGTCAGGGCCAAGAGACCCAGTACTTC.

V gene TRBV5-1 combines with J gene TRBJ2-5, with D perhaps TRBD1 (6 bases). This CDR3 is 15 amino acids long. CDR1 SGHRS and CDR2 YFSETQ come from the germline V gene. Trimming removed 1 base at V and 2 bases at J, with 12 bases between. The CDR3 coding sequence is TGCGCCAGCAGCTTGATGACAGGCCAGCAAGAGACCCAGTACTTC. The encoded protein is CASSLMTGQQETQYF.

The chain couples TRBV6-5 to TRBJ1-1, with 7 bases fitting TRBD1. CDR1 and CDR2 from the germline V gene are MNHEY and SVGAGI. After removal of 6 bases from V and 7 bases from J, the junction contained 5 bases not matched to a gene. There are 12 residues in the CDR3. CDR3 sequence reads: CASSSQGGEAFF. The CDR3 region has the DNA TGTGCCAGCAGCTCTCAGGGGGGTGAAGCTTTCTTT.

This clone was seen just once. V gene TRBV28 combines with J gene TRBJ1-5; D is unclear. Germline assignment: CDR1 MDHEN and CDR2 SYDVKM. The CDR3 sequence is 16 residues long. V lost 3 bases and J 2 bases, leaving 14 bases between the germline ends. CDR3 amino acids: CASSFEMGGGNQPQHF. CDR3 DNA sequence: TGTGCCAGCAGTTTCGAAATGGGCGGGGGCAATCAGCCCCAGCATTTT.

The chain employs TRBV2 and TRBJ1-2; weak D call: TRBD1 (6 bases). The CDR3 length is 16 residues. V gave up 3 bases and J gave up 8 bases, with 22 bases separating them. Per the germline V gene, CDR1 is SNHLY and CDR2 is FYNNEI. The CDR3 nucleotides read TGTGCCAGCAGTGAGAATCGGGACACTTCCATGGGGGGCTACACCTTC. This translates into CASSENRDTSMGGYTF. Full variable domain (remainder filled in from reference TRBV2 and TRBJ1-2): EPEVTQTPSHQVTQMGQEVILRCVPISNHLYFYWYRQILGQKVEFLVSFYNNEISEKSEIFDDQFSVERPDGSNFTLKIRSTKLEDSAMYFCASSENRDTSMGGYTFGSGTRLTVV.

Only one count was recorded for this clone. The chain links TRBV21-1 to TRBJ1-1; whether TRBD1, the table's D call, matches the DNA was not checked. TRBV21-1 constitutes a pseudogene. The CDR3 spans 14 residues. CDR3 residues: CASKGTGRDTEAFF. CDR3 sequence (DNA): TGTGCCAGCAAGGGGACAGGGAGGGACACTGAAGCTTTCTTT.

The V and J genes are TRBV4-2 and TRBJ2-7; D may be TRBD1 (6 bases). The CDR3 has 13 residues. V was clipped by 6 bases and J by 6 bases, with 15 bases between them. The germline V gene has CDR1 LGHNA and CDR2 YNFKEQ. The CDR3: CASSQTTGVEQYF. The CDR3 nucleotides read TGTGCCAGCAGTCAAACGACAGGCGTCGAGCAGTACTTC.

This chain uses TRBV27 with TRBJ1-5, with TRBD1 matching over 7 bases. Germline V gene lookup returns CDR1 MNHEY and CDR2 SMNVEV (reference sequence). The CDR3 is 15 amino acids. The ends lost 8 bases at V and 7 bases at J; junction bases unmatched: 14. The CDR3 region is CASRAGAGGSQPQHF. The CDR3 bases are TGTGCCAGCCGGGCGGGGGCAGGGGGTAGCCAGCCCCAGCATTTT.

The CDR3 sequence is CASSWDSPSYEQFF. CDR3 DNA: TGTGCCAGTAGTTGGGACTCCCCGTCCTATGAGCAGTTCTTC. The V call is TRBV19, the J call TRBJ2-1, with TRBD2 as a possible D gene (6 bases). Germline CDR1 reads LNHDA; CDR2 reads SQIVND (reference sequence). The CDR3 is 14 residues long. V lost 5 bases to trimming and J lost 8 bases, with 16 bases between them.

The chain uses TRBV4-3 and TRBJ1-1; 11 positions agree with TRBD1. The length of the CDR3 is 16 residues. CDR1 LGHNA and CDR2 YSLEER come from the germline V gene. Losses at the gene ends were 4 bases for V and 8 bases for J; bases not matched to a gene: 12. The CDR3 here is CASSPKFQDRGHEAFF. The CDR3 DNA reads TGCGCCAGCAGCCCGAAGTTTCAGGACAGGGGGCACGAAGCTTTCTTT.

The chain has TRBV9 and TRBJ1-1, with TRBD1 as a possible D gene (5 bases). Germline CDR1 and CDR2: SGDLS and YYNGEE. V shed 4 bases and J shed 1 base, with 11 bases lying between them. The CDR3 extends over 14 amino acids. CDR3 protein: CASSPGIGNTEAFF. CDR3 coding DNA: TGTGCCAGCAGCCCAGGGATAGGGAACACTGAAGCTTTCTTT.

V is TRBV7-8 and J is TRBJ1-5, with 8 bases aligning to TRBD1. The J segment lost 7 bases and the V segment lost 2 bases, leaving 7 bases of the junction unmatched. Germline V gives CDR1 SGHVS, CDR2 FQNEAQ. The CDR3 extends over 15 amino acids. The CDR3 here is CASSLTGTGGQPQHF. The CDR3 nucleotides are TGTGCCAGCAGCTTAACCGGGACAGGAGGCCAGCCCCAGCATTTT.

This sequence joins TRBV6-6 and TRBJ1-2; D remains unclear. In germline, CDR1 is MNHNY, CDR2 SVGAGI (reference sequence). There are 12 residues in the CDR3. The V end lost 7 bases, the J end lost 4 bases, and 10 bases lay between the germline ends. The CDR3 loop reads CASTGAPYGYTF. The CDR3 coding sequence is TGTGCCAGCACGGGAGCACCCTATGGCTACACCTTC.